The clone carrying this T cell receptor (beta chain) came up many times. Antigen: not known. Using unique molecular identifiers, the investigators prepared the TCRbeta library. A single record per CDR3 protein comes from TCRdb applying MiXCR to the PCR reads. Of about 420,000 distinct CDR3 sequences in the sample, around 15% are singletons; the top ten hold under 30%. The CDR3 has 15 amino acids. V shed 4 bases and J shed 5 bases, with 16 bases lying between them. Germline values: CDR1 SGHTA, CDR2 FQGNSA. The data derive from a study of T-cell reconstitution after alpha-beta-depleted transplantation in children. Study-wide results and limits: Reported findings indicate that, about two months after transplant, alpha-beta T cells came from several hundred expanded clones, which were derived from non-depleted graft cells. A year post-transplant, T-cell counts and diversity derived mostly from newly produced T cells.

The sequences come from PBMCs, mostly from graft donor cells, collected 360 days after TCRalphabeta/CD19-depleted stem cell transplant. The rearrangement links TRBV7-2 to TRBJ2-3; weak D call: TRBD2 (6 bases). This TCR derives from a boy younger than two who had a stem cell transplant for Wiskott-Aldrich syndrome, so the T cells may come from the graft donor. CDR3 coding DNA: TGTGCCAGCAGCTCTCAGCGGGTCTTAGGAGATACGCAGTATTTT. Residues: CASSSQRVLGDTQYF.